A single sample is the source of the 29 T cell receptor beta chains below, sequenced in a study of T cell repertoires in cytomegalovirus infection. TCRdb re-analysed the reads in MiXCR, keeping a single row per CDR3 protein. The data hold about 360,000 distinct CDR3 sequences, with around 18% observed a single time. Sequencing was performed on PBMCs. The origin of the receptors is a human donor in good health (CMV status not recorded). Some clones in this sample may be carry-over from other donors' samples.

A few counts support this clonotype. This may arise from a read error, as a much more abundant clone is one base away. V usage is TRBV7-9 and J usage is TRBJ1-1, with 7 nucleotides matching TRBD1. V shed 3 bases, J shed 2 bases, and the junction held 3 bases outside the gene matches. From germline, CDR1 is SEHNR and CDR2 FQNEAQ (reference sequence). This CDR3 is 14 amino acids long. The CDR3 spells CASSFDRDNTEAFF. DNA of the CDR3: TGTGCCAGCAGCTTCGACAGGGATAACACTGAAGCTTTCTTT.

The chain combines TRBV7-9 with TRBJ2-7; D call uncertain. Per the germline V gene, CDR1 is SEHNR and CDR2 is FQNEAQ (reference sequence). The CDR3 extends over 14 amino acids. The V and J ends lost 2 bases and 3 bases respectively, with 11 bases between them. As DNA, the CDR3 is TGTGCCAGCAGCTTAACACCAGAAGACTACGAGCAGTACTTC. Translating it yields CASSLTPEDYEQYF.

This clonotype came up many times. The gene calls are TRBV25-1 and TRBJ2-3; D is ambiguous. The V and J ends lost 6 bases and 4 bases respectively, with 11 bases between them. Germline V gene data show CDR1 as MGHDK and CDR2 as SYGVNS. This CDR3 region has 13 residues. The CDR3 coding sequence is TGTGCCAGCAGAATTGGGTTTGCAGATACGCAGTATTTT. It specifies CASRIGFADTQYF.

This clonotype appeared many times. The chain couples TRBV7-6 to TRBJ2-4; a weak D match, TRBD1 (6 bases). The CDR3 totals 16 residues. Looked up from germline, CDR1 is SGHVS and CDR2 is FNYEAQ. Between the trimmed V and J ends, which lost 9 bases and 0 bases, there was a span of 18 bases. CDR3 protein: CARVWGQPRAKNIQYF. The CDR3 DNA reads TGTGCCAGAGTGTGGGGGCAACCAAGAGCCAAAAACATTCAGTACTTC.

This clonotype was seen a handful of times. CDR3 amino acids: CASTDTGTPNTEAFF. The CDR3, as DNA: TGTGCCAGTACCGATACCGGGACTCCCAACACTGAAGCTTTCTTT. The V call is TRBV19, the J call TRBJ1-1; tentative D call: TRBD1 (5 bases). The germline V gene has CDR1 LNHDA and CDR2 SQIVND (reference sequence). CDR3 length: 15 residues. V gave up 7 bases and J gave up 2 bases, with 17 bases separating them.

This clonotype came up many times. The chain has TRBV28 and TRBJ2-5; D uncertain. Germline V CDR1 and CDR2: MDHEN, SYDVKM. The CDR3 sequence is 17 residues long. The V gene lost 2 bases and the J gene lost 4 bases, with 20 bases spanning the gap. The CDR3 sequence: CASSLNVGIGLGETQYF. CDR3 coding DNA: TGTGCCAGCAGTTTAAATGTGGGAATCGGGTTGGGAGAGACCCAGTACTTC.

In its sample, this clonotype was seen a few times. The CDR3 protein is CSAGDRVGSPLHF. CDR3 bases: TGCAGTGCTGGGGACAGGGTGGGATCACCCCTCCACTTT. The rearrangement uses TRBV20-1 and TRBJ1-6; 9 nucleotides line up with TRBD1. The V gene end was trimmed by 5 bases and the J gene end by 10 bases; junction bases not matched to a gene: 6. The CDR3 loop spans 13 amino acids. In germline, CDR1 is DFQATT, CDR2 SNEGSKA (reference sequence).

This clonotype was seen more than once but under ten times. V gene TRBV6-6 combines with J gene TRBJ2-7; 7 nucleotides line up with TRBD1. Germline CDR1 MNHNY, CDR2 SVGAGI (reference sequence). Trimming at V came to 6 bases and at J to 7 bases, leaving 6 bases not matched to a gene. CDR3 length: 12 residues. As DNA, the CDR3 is TGTGCCAGCAGAGAACAGGGGTGGGAGCAGTACTTC. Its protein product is CASREQGWEQYF.

The CDR3 DNA reads TGCAGTGCTAGAGGGGATCCTTCGACCGCGAACACCGGGGAGCTGTTTTTT. Residues: CSARGDPSTANTGELFF. V is TRBV20-1 and J is TRBJ2-2, with D hard to call. This CDR3 contains 17 residues. V shed 1 base and J shed 0 bases, with 15 bases lying between them. From germline, CDR1 is DFQATT and CDR2 SNEGSKA (reference sequence).

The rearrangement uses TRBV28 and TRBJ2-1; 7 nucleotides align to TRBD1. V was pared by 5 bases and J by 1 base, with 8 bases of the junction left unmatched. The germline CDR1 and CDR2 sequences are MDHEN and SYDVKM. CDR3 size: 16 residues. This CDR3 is CASSTPHRGSYNEQFF. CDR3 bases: TGTGCCAGCAGTACACCACACAGGGGATCCTACAATGAGCAGTTCTTC.

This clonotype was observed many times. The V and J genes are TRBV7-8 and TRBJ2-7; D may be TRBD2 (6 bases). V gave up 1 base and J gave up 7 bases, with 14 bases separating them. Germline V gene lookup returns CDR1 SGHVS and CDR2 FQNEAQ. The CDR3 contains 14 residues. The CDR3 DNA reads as TGTGCCAGCAGCTTAGTACGAGTCGGGGGAGAGCAGTACTTC. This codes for CASSLVRVGGEQYF.

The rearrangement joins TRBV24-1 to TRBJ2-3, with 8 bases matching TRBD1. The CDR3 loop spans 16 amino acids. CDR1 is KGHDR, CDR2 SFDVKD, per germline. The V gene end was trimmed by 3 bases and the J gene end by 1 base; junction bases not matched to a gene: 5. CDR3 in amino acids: CATSDPQGAGTDTQYF. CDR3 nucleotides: TGTGCCACCAGTGATCCCCAGGGGGCCGGCACAGATACGCAGTATTTT.

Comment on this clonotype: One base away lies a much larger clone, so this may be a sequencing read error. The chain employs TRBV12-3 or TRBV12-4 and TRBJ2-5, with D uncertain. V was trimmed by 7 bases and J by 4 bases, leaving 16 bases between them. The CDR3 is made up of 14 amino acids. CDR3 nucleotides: TGTGCCAGCACCCGGACCCTGAGAAGAGAGACCCAGTACTTC. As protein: CASTRTLRRETQYF.

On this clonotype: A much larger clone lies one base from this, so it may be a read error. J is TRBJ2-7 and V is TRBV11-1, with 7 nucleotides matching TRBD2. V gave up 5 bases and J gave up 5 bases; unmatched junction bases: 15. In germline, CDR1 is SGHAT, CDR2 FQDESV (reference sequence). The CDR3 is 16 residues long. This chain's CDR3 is CASSPALAISENEQYF. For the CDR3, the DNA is TGTGCCAGCAGCCCGGCACTAGCGATCAGTGAAAACGAGCAGTACTTC.

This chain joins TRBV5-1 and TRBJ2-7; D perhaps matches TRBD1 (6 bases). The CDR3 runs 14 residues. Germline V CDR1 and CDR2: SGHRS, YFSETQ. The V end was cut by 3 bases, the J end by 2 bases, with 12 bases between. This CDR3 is CASSSAAGAYEQYF. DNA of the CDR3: TGCGCCAGCAGCTCCGCGGCAGGGGCCTACGAGCAGTACTTC.

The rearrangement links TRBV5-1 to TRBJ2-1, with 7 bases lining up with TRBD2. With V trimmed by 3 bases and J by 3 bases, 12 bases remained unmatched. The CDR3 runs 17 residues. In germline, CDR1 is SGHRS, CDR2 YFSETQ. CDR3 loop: CASSSSREDLYYNEQFF. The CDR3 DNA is TGCGCCAGCAGCTCCTCCCGGGAGGACCTCTACTACAATGAGCAGTTCTTC. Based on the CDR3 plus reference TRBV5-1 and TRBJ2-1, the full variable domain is KAGVTQTPRYLIKTRGQQVTLSCSPISGHRSVSWYQQTPGQGLQFLFEYFSETQRNKGNFPGRFSGRQFSNSRSEMNVSTLELGDSALYLCASSSSREDLYYNEQFFGPGTRLTVL.

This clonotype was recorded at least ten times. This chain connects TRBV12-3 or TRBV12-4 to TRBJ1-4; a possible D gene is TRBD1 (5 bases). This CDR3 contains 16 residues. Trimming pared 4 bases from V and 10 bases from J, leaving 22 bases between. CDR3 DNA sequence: TGTGCCAGCAGTTCCATGACGACAGTTGGGAAGGGAAAACTGTTTTTT. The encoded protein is CASSSMTTVGKGKLFF.

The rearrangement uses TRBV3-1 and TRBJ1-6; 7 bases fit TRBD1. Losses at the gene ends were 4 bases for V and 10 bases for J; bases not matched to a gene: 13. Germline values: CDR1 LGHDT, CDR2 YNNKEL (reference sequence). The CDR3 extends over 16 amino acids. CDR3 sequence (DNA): TGTGCCAGCAGCCCCACAGGACAGGAGAGATGGTCACCCCTCCACTTT. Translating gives CASSPTGQERWSPLHF.

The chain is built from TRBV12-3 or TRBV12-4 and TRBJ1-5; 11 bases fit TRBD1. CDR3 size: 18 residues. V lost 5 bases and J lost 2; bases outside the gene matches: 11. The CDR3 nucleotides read TGTGCCAGCAGTAACCGGGACAGGGGGTTGTTCGGCAATCAGCCCCAGCATTTT. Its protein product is CASSNRDRGLFGNQPQHF.

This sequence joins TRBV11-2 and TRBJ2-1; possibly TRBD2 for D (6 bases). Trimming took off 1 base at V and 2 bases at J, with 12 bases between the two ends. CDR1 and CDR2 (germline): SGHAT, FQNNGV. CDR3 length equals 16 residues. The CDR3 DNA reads TGTGCCAGCAGCTTAGGGGGAGCTAGCGCCTACAATGAGCAGTTCTTC. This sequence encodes CASSLGGASAYNEQFF.

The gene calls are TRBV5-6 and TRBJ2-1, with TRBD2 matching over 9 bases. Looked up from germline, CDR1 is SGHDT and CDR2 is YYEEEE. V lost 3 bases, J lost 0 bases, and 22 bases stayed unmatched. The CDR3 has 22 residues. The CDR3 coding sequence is TGTGCCAGCAGCTCCATAAACTCCGGCGGGGGGGGACTAATTAGCTCCTACAATGAGCAGTTCTTC. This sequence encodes CASSSINSGGGGLISSYNEQFF.

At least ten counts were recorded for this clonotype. CDR3 nucleotides: TGTGCCAGCAGCCGGTACCAAGGAGCTGGAAACACCATATATTTT. It yields the protein CASSRYQGAGNTIYF. This chain links TRBV7-2 with TRBJ1-3; unclear D gene. V shed 5 bases and J shed 2 bases, with 13 bases lying between them. The length of the CDR3 is 15 residues. Germline V CDR1 and CDR2: SGHTA, FQGNSA.

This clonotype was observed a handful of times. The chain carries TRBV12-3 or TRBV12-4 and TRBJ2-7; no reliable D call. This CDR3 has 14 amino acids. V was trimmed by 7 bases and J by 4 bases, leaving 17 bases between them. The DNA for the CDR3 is TGTGCCAGCACCTCAAGTGACCGCAATTACGAGCAGTACTTC. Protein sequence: CASTSSDRNYEQYF.

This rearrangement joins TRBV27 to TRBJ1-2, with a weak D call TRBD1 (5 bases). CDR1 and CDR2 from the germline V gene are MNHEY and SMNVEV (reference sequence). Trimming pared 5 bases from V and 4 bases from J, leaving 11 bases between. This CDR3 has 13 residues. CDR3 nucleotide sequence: TGTGCCAGCAGTCCGAGGGGTAGCTATGGCTACACCTTC. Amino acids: CASSPRGSYGYTF.

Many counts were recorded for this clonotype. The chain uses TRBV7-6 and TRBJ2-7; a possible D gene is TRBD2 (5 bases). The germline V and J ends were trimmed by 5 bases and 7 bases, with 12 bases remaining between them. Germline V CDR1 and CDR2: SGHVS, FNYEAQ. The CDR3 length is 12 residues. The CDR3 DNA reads TGTGCCAGCAGCCGACCCTCGGGGGAGCAGTACTTC. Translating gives CASSRPSGEQYF.

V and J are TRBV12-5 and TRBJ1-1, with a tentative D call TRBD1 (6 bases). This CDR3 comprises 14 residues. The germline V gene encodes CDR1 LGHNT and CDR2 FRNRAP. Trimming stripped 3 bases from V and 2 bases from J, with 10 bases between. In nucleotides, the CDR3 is TGTGCTAGTGGTTTATCAGGGGCAAACACTGAAGCTTTCTTT. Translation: CASGLSGANTEAFF.

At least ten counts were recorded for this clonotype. The CDR3 nucleotides read TGTGCCAGCAGCTTCGATCGGGAGAGGGGGTCCCAAGAGACCCAGTACTTC. This sequence encodes CASSFDRERGSQETQYF. The chain carries TRBV7-6 and TRBJ2-5; D is perhaps TRBD1 or TRBD2 (6 bases each). CDR1 is SGHVS and CDR2 is FNYEAQ in the germline V gene. The CDR3 spans 17 residues. Trimming left V 3 bases short and J 1 base short, with 18 bases between.

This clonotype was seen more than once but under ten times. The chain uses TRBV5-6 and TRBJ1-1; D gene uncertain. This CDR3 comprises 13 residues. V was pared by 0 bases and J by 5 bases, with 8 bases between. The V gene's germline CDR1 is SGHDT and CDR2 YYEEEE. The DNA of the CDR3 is TGTGCCAGCAGCTTGGATTGGGAAACTGAAGCTTTCTTT. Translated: CASSLDWETEAFF.

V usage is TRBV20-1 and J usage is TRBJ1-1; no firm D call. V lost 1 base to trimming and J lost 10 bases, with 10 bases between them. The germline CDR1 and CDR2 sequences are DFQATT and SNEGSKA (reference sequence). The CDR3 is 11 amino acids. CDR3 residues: CSARAREGAFF. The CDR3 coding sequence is TGCAGTGCTAGAGCCCGTGAGGGAGCTTTCTTT.